The 15 T cell receptor beta chains listed next were all sequenced from one sample in a study of T-cell memory formation after mild COVID-19. TCRdb passed the 5' RACE reads through MiXCR, listing each CDR3 protein once. The sample shows fewer than 450,000 distinct CDR3 sequences, roughly 26% of them seen only once. The sequenced sample consisted of PBMCs or a T cell subset sorted from them (not recorded which). The receptors were sampled from an adult woman who had mild COVID-19 (a few samples of this study predate the infection). Cell type and time point are not known.

Only a few counts were recorded for this clonotype. The gene calls are TRBV23-1 and TRBJ2-1; D remains ambiguous. TRBV23-1 qualifies as an ORF whose function is uncertain. V was pared by 3 bases and J by 7 bases, with 16 bases between. This CDR3 region has 15 residues. CDR3 residues: CASSHQIVRPNEQFF. The CDR3 DNA reads TGCGCCAGCAGTCACCAAATCGTCAGGCCGAATGAGCAGTTCTTC.

The chain has TRBV11-3 and TRBJ2-1; no firm D call. The CDR3 loop spans 15 amino acids. Trimming stripped 5 bases from V and 0 bases from J, with 11 bases between. Per the germline V gene, CDR1 is SGHNT and CDR2 is YENEEA. The CDR3 DNA follows: TGTGCCAGCAGCAAAAAGCCTAGCTCCTACAATGAGCAGTTCTTC. Encoded protein: CASSKKPSSYNEQFF.

The chain employs TRBV28 and TRBJ2-6; perhaps TRBD2 as D (5 bases). This CDR3 region has 15 residues. The germline V and J ends were trimmed by 3 bases and 4 bases, with 10 bases remaining between them. CDR1 and CDR2 (germline): MDHEN, SYDVKM. The CDR3 loop reads CASSFRGTGANVLTF. CDR3 nucleotides: TGTGCCAGCAGTTTCCGGGGAACAGGGGCCAACGTCCTGACTTTC.

The chain combines TRBV20-1 with TRBJ2-1; no clear D. The germline CDR1 and CDR2 sequences are DFQATT and SNEGSKA (reference sequence). V lost 0 bases and J lost 7, with 10 bases in between. CDR3 size: 13 residues. The CDR3 nucleotides read TGCAGTGCTAGAGATCCGACTCGGAATGAGCAGTTCTTC. Protein sequence: CSARDPTRNEQFF.

There are many counts of this clonotype. The rearrangement uses TRBV18 and TRBJ1-2; D is perhaps TRBD1 (5 bases). The CDR3 sequence is 15 residues long. The V end lost 3 bases, the J end lost 4 bases, and 15 bases lay between the germline ends. CDR1 KGHSH and CDR2 LQKENI come from the germline V gene. The CDR3 DNA reads TGTGCCAGCTCACCCGGCGGGACGGCGGCCTATGGCTACACCTTC. Translation gives CASSPGGTAAYGYTF.

The V call is TRBV18, the J call TRBJ2-1, with TRBD2 matching 15 bases. Germline V gives CDR1 KGHSH, CDR2 LQKENI. V lost 6 bases and J lost 14; bases outside the gene matches: 5. The CDR3 loop spans 13 amino acids. The CDR3 DNA reads TGTGCCAGCTCCGGACTAGCGGGGGGGCCAGAGTTCTTC. Translating gives CASSGLAGGPEFF.

This chain joins TRBV7-2 and TRBJ2-1, with TRBD1 matching over 9 bases. Germline V gene sequence: CDR1 SGHTA, CDR2 FQGNSA. Losses at the gene ends were 5 bases for V and 2 bases for J; bases not matched to a gene: 4. CDR3 length: 15 amino acids. As DNA, the CDR3 is TGTGCCAGCAGCAAGGACAGGGGAACCTACAATGAGCAGTTCTTC. The encoded protein is CASSKDRGTYNEQFF.

This clonotype has just a few counts. This chain joins TRBV15 and TRBJ2-7; tentatively, D is TRBD2 (6 bases). The CDR3 extends over 15 amino acids. V lost 4 bases and J 6 bases, leaving 19 bases between the germline ends. The germline gives CDR1 LNHNV, CDR2 YYDKDF (reference sequence). In DNA form, the CDR3 reads TGTGCCACCAGCATGACGGGGGAAGCGTTCTTCGAGCAGTACTTC. Its translation is CATSMTGEAFFEQYF.

This chain uses TRBV11-3 with TRBJ2-7; 9 nucleotides line up with TRBD1. The germline CDR1 and CDR2 sequences are SGHNT and YENEEA. The CDR3 spans 16 residues. The trim removed 6 bases at V and 0 bases at J, leaving 9 bases unmatched. The CDR3 sequence: CASRLRGQGISYEQYF. Written as DNA, the CDR3 is TGTGCCAGCAGGCTAAGGGGACAGGGTATCTCCTACGAGCAGTACTTC.

This clonotype was detected only once. V gene TRBV4-1 combines with J gene TRBJ2-7; TRBD1 agrees at 7 bases. CDR1 and CDR2 from the germline V gene are MGHRA and YSYEKL. CDR3 length: 15 amino acids. V gave up 3 bases and J gave up 7 bases; unmatched junction bases: 12. The CDR3 DNA reads TGCGCCAGCAGCCAGGAGACAGGGACCCTTCGGGAGCAGTACTTC. It is translated as CASSQETGTLREQYF.

V gene TRBV9 combines with J gene TRBJ2-7, with TRBD1 as a possible D gene (6 bases). CDR3 length equals 14 residues. Germline CDR1 SGDLS, CDR2 YYNGEE. The V and J ends lost 0 bases and 2 bases respectively, with 9 bases between them. CDR3 region: CASSVGEGAYEQYF. In DNA form, the CDR3 reads TGTGCCAGCAGCGTAGGTGAGGGGGCCTACGAGCAGTACTTC.

The CDR3 protein is CASSLEGVEQHF. The CDR3 DNA reads TGTGCCAGCAGCTTAGAGGGGGTAGAACAGCATTTT. The chain combines TRBV7-9 with TRBJ1-5, with D possibly being TRBD1 (6 bases). Trimming cost V 1 base and J 13 bases, with 11 bases left between them. The CDR3 is made up of 12 amino acids. Germline CDR1 SEHNR, CDR2 FQNEAQ (reference sequence).

The rearrangement links TRBV6-5 to TRBJ1-5, with TRBD1 matching over 9 bases. J was trimmed by 6 bases and V by 0 bases; bases with no gene match: 9. This CDR3 has 17 residues. The germline V gene has CDR1 MNHEY and CDR2 SVGAGI. The CDR3 loop is CASSYSKWDRAGQPQHF. The CDR3 DNA follows: TGTGCCAGCAGTTACTCGAAATGGGACAGGGCAGGTCAGCCCCAGCATTTT.

This clonotype was seen many times. The V and J genes are TRBV3-1 and TRBJ2-5; 9 positions match TRBD1. V was pared by 5 bases and J by 5 bases, with 9 bases of the junction left unmatched. Germline loops: CDR1 LGHDT, CDR2 YNNKEL (reference sequence). The CDR3 runs 15 residues. Written as DNA, the CDR3 is TGTGCCAGCAGCAAACAGGGGGCGCGAGGTGAGACCCAGTACTTC. Its protein is CASSKQGARGETQYF.

The chain joins TRBV4-1 to TRBJ2-7, with D hard to call. V gave up 1 base and J gave up 2 bases, with 15 bases separating them. Germline assignment: CDR1 MGHRA and CDR2 YSYEKL. The CDR3 has 16 amino acids. The CDR3 nucleotides read TGCGCCAGCAGCCAAGGGGTACTGGGCAGCCCCTACGAGCAGTACTTC. It encodes CASSQGVLGSPYEQYF.